This TCR beta chain was sequenced for a study of blood T cell repertoires in COVID-19. J lost 5 bases, V lost 6 bases, and 3 bases had no gene match. The CDR3 has 13 residues. Germline CDR1 is MGHDK and CDR2 is SYGVNS. Cohort 3 donors were reported recovered after two negative PCRs, clearance, or symptom resolution. Produced via immunoSEQ multiplex PCR; TCRdb's table is partial and in-frame only. Found here are around 140,000 clones, 70% to 90% of them singletons; the top ten hold 4.3%. The chain recombines TRBV25-1 with TRBJ2-2; TRBD1 matches at 7 bases. The source is a middle-aged man who had recovered from COVID-19. Sequences were obtained from PBMCs or T cells enriched from blood (not recorded which). The CDR3 DNA reads TGTGCCAGCAGGGGACAGACGACCGGGGAGCTGTTTTTT. Translated, it gives CASRGQTTGELFF.